A single sample gave rise to the 27 T cell receptor beta chains below, sequenced in a study of blood T cell repertoires in COVID-19. Using immunoSEQ multiplex PCR, the repertoire was profiled, and TCRdb retains in-frame clones only, with some absent. The sample consists of approximately 190,000 clones, around 86% of them appearing once. The sequencing input was peripheral blood. These receptor sequences come from a woman aged 40 to 50 with acute or convalescent COVID-19.

The genes are TRBV29-1 and TRBJ1-6; D ambiguous. Germline V gene data show CDR1 as SQVTM and CDR2 as ANQGSEA. The CDR3 is 12 amino acids. Trimming took 6 bases from V and 7 from J, leaving 10 bases between them. CDR3 sequence reads: CSVRLGNSPLHF. CDR3 nucleotide sequence: TGCAGCGTACGGCTAGGCAATTCACCCCTCCACTTT.

The rearrangement links TRBV9 to TRBJ2-3; 7 nucleotides align to TRBD2. Germline values: CDR1 SGDLS, CDR2 YYNGEE. There are 14 residues in the CDR3. The trim removed 5 bases at V and 3 bases at J, leaving 6 bases unmatched. CDR3: CASRDLAATDTQYF. DNA for the CDR3: TGTGCCAGCAGAGATCTAGCGGCTACAGATACGCAGTATTTT.

The chain is built from TRBV19 and TRBJ2-1; 11 nucleotides align to TRBD1. The V gene's germline CDR1 is LNHDA and CDR2 SQIVND (reference sequence). The J segment lost 6 bases and the V segment lost 6 bases, leaving 1 base of the junction unmatched. CDR3 size: 13 residues. The CDR3 DNA reads as TGTGCCAGTAGCGGGACAGGGGGCAATGAGCAGTTCTTC. Translated, it gives CASSGTGGNEQFF. The full variable domain, with the rest looked up from reference TRBV19 and TRBJ2-1, is DGGITQSPKYLFRKEGQNVTLSCEQNLNHDAMYWYRQDPGQGLRLIYYSQIVNDFQKGDIAEGYSVSREKKESFPLTVTSAQKNPTAFYLCASSGTGGNEQFFGPGTRLTVL.

The gene calls are TRBV5-5 and TRBJ2-1; no clear D. The CDR3 is 14 amino acids. Between the trimmed V and J ends, which lost 2 bases and 3 bases, there was a span of 9 bases. Germline CDR1 is SGHKS and CDR2 is YYEKEE (reference sequence). The CDR3 sequence is CASSLHQDYNEQFF. CDR3 nucleotide sequence: TGTGCCAGCAGCTTACACCAAGACTACAATGAGCAGTTCTTC.

This chain connects TRBV28 to TRBJ1-5, with 9 bases matching TRBD1. This CDR3 has 14 amino acids. The germline gives CDR1 MDHEN, CDR2 SYDVKM. J lost 4 bases, V lost 5 bases, and 3 bases had no gene match. The CDR3 DNA sequence: TGTGCCAGCAGTGGGACAGGGATAAATCAGCCCCAGCATTTT. It specifies CASSGTGINQPQHF. The variable domain in full, completed from reference TRBV28 and TRBJ1-5, reads DVKVTQSSRYLVKRTGEKVFLECVQDMDHENMFWYRQDPGLGLRLIYFSYDVKMKEKGDIPEGYSVSREKKERFSLILESASTNQTSMYLCASSGTGINQPQHFGDGTRLSIL.

The CDR3 DNA is TGTGCCAGCAGCCTCTATAGCGGGACGTCCTACGAGCAGTACTTC. Residues: CASSLYSGTSYEQYF. The chain combines TRBV9 with TRBJ2-7; 8 bases agree with TRBD2. The CDR3 is 15 amino acids. The germline gives CDR1 SGDLS, CDR2 YYNGEE. V lost 4 bases, J lost 1 base, and 7 bases stayed unmatched. The whole variable domain, remainder taken from reference TRBV9 and TRBJ2-7, is DSGVTQTPKHLITATGQRVTLRCSPRSGDLSVYWYQQSLDQGLQFLIQYYNGEERAKGNILERFSAQQFPDLHSELNLSSLELGDSALYFCASSLYSGTSYEQYFGPGTRLTVT.

The chain couples TRBV28 to TRBJ2-7; TRBD1 matches at 7 bases. V lost 4 bases, J lost 5 bases, and 8 bases stayed unmatched. The length of the CDR3 is 14 residues. Germline V gene lookup returns CDR1 MDHEN and CDR2 SYDVKM. The CDR3 nucleotides are TGTGCCAGCAGTTCACAGGGGTTTAGCGACGAGCAGTACTTC. Residues: CASSSQGFSDEQYF.

The chain recombines TRBV6-2 or TRBV6-3 with TRBJ1-6; 8 bases align to TRBD1. The trim removed 6 bases at V and 7 bases at J, leaving 5 bases unmatched. CDR3 length equals 14 residues. CDR1 is MNHEY, CDR2 SVGEGT, per germline. The CDR3 nucleotides are TGTGCCAGCAGCCTCCGACAGGGGAATTCACCCCTCCACTTT. Protein: CASSLRQGNSPLHF.

The rearrangement links TRBV7-9 to TRBJ1-2, with D unresolved. Trimming shortened V by 6 bases and J by 4 bases, and 18 bases separated the two germline ends. Germline CDR1 reads SEHNR; CDR2 reads FQNEAQ (reference sequence). The CDR3 runs to 15 residues. The CDR3 region has the DNA TGTGCCAGCAGTCCCCTGAGGAGTACCTCCTATGGCTACACCTTC. It translates to CASSPLRSTSYGYTF.

V and J are TRBV10-3 and TRBJ2-3; 11 nucleotides match TRBD2. CDR3 length: 16 amino acids. V shed 6 bases, J shed 5 bases, and the junction held 10 bases outside the gene matches. Germline V gives CDR1 ENHRY, CDR2 SYGVKD. DNA for the CDR3: TGTGCCATCAGAACGGGACTAGCGGAGGAGAAAGATACGCAGTATTTT. Translation gives CAIRTGLAEEKDTQYF.

The J gene is TRBJ2-3, the V gene TRBV2; no reliable D call. The CDR3 has 13 amino acids. Deletions cut 6 bases from V and 5 bases from J, with 12 bases between. Per the germline V gene, CDR1 is SNHLY and CDR2 is FYNNEI. Written as DNA, the CDR3 is TGTGCCAGCAGCGTACTGTCAATAGATACGCAGTATTTT. It encodes CASSVLSIDTQYF.

In this sample, this clone turned up once. This chain joins TRBV29-1 and TRBJ2-1; D might be TRBD2 (6 bases). Germline V CDR1 and CDR2: SQVTM, ANQGSEA. Deletions cut 4 bases from V and 8 bases from J, with 12 bases between. This CDR3 region has 12 residues. In DNA, the CDR3 is TGCAGCGTTGTAGGCGGGAACCATGAGCAGTTCTTC. This translates into CSVVGGNHEQFF.

This chain uses TRBV5-6 with TRBJ2-7, with 7 bases lining up with TRBD2. Germline CDR1 and CDR2: SGHDT and YYEEEE. CDR3 length: 16 residues. V trimming: 4 bases; J trimming: 4 bases; junction bases outside the gene matches: 14. CDR3 residues: CASSPGGSSSVYEQYF. The CDR3 region has the DNA TGTGCCAGCAGCCCCGGGGGGAGTTCCTCTGTGTACGAGCAGTACTTC.

The chain joins TRBV11-3 to TRBJ2-3; maybe TRBD2 (5 bases). V was cut by 5 bases and J by 2 bases, with 11 bases left in between. The CDR3 covers 14 residues. In germline, CDR1 is SGHNT, CDR2 YENEEA. The CDR3 DNA follows: TGTGCCAGCAGCACGGGAACAAACACAGATACGCAGTATTTT. Translation: CASSTGTNTDTQYF.

The count of this clone is one. The genes are TRBV2 and TRBJ2-7, with 7 bases aligning to TRBD1. The CDR3 has 11 amino acids. Germline V gene sequence: CDR1 SNHLY, CDR2 FYNNEI. After removal of 5 bases from V and 8 bases from J, the junction contained 3 bases not matched to a gene. CDR3 DNA: TGTGCCAGCAGTCAGGACAGGCAGCAGTACTTC. Residues: CASSQDRQQYF.

This chain links TRBV6-5 with TRBJ1-1, with 7 bases matching TRBD1. Germline loops: CDR1 MNHEY, CDR2 SVGAGI. This CDR3 is built from 14 residues. J gave up 1 base and V 5 bases, and 4 bases lay outside the gene matches. The CDR3 is CASSQQGQNTEAFF. In DNA, the CDR3 is TGTGCCAGCAGTCAACAGGGGCAGAACACTGAAGCTTTCTTT.

This chain connects TRBV5-4 to TRBJ1-1; weak D call: TRBD1 (5 bases). The germline V gene has CDR1 SGHNT and CDR2 YYREEE (reference sequence). The CDR3 spans 12 residues. Trimming left V 4 bases short and J 7 bases short, with 11 bases between. The CDR3 DNA follows: TGTGCCAGCAGCCAAGTCGGGGGTGAAGCTTTCTTT. This translates into CASSQVGGEAFF.

This rearrangement joins TRBV15 to TRBJ2-3; 11 bases agree with TRBD2. V shed 1 base, J shed 2 bases, and the junction held 8 bases outside the gene matches. Looked up from germline, CDR1 is LNHNV and CDR2 is YYDKDF (reference sequence). CDR3 length: 18 amino acids. Here the CDR3 reads CATSRVTSGSFFTDTQYF. The CDR3 DNA sequence: TGTGCCACCAGCAGAGTCACTAGCGGGAGCTTTTTCACAGATACGCAGTATTTT.

The chain employs TRBV30 and TRBJ2-5, with 11 bases that match TRBD2. CDR3 length equals 14 residues. With V trimmed by 3 bases and J by 10 bases, 10 bases remained unmatched. The germline CDR1 and CDR2 sequences are GTSNPN and SVGIG (reference sequence). DNA of the CDR3: TGTGCCTGGAGCCCACTAGCGGGGGTACTAATCCAGTACTTC. Translating it yields CAWSPLAGVLIQYF.

The chain couples TRBV27 to TRBJ1-3; D is uncertain. Looked up from germline, CDR1 is MNHEY and CDR2 is SMNVEV (reference sequence). CDR3 length: 15 amino acids. With 0 bases removed from V and 0 bases from J, the gap between germline ends came to 6 bases. The CDR3 loop reads CASSLSSGSGNTIYF. CDR3 sequence (DNA): TGTGCCAGCAGTTTATCATCGGGCTCTGGAAACACCATATATTTT.

The rearrangement uses TRBV27 and TRBJ1-6, with D possibly being TRBD1 (5 bases). Germline V gene lookup returns CDR1 MNHEY and CDR2 SMNVEV (reference sequence). This CDR3 contains 11 residues. Deletions cut 6 bases from V and 14 bases from J, with 11 bases between. CDR3 region: CASRSQGSLHF. The CDR3 DNA reads as TGTGCCAGCAGGTCTCAGGGATCCCTCCACTTT.

The chain couples TRBV11-2 to TRBJ1-4; D call uncertain. This CDR3 is 14 amino acids long. Deletions cut 0 bases from V and 16 bases from J, with 18 bases between. From germline, CDR1 is SGHAT and CDR2 FQNNGV. CDR3 sequence (DNA): TGTGCCAGCAGCTTAGACCGCCGGGAGGCTAGCAAGTTTTTT. It encodes CASSLDRREASKFF.

This chain connects TRBV12-3 or TRBV12-4 to TRBJ2-3; D is unclear. The CDR3 is 13 amino acids. V was trimmed by 2 bases and J by 1 base, leaving 4 bases between them. In DNA, the CDR3 is TGTGCCAGCAGTTTACCAGGCACAGATACGCAGTATTTT. Amino acids: CASSLPGTDTQYF.

This chain uses TRBV6-6 with TRBJ1-2; weak D call: TRBD1 (5 bases). The V and J ends lost 6 bases and 5 bases respectively, with 7 bases between them. The CDR3 is made up of 11 amino acids. CDR1 is MNHNY, CDR2 SVGAGI, per germline (reference sequence). In DNA form, the CDR3 reads TGTGCCAGCAGAGGGGAATATGGCTACACCTTC. Translation gives CASRGEYGYTF.

The rearrangement links TRBV19 to TRBJ1-6; 8 bases line up with TRBD1. The germline V gene encodes CDR1 LNHDA and CDR2 SQIVND (reference sequence). The CDR3 extends over 17 amino acids. Trimming took 3 bases from V and 0 from J; bases not matched to a gene: 4. CDR3 in DNA: TGTGCCAGTAGTATCCGACAGGGGAGCTCCTATAATTCACCCCTCCACTTT. As protein: CASSIRQGSSYNSPLHF.

In DNA, the CDR3 is TGTGCCAGCAGCGCGGGGACAGATCGCTATGGCTACACCTTC. Its translation is CASSAGTDRYGYTF. This chain joins TRBV9 and TRBJ1-2; TRBD1 matches at 7 bases. V dropped 3 bases and J dropped 4; count of bases not matched to a gene: 6. This CDR3 comprises 14 residues. Germline V gene sequence: CDR1 SGDLS, CDR2 YYNGEE.

This clone has a single count. The chain combines TRBV18 with TRBJ2-3; TRBD2 aligns across 8 bases. From germline, CDR1 is KGHSH and CDR2 LQKENI. V dropped 3 bases and J dropped 4; count of bases not matched to a gene: 12. The CDR3 has 17 residues. CDR3 sequence: CASSPPAPGGRSDTQYF. The CDR3 bases are TGTGCCAGCTCACCCCCGGCGCCGGGAGGGCGTTCAGATACGCAGTATTTT.